Listed below are T cell receptor beta chains from one sample, sequenced in a study of OX40 agonist ivuxolimab in advanced cancers. Profiled with immunoSEQ multiplex PCR; TCRdb holds only in-frame clones, not every one. The sample holds approximately 78,000 clones, about 82% seen once. Material: CD4+ or CD8+ T cells sorted from blood, obtained in a trial of the OX40 agonist ivuxolimab. Receptor source: an adult with an advanced solid tumor such as melanoma, head and neck, liver or kidney cancer. Each CDR3 is given with its conserved first and last residue. Fields, in order: clone size, D gene, CDR3 length, J gene, V gene, CDR3 protein, CDR3 DNA. D genes are given only for firm matches. Expanded clones are given a class, and other clones once, few, many or no size at all.

>few|-|16|TRBJ2-2|TRBV4-3
CASSQDGTRGSGELFF
TGCGCCAGCAGCCAAGACGGGACGAGGGGATCCGGGGAGCTGTTTTTT
>few|-|19|TRBJ2-2|TRBV4-3
CASSQEVPHPDSNTGELFF
TGCGCCAGCAGCCAAGAGGTCCCTCACCCCGACTCGAACACCGGGGAGCTGTTTTTT
>few|TRBD1|17|TRBJ2-2|TRBV7-3
CASSLNRAGGRTGELFF
TGTGCCAGCAGCTTAAACCGGGCAGGGGGCCGGACCGGGGAGCTGTTTTTT
>-|TRBD1|15|TRBJ2-7|TRBV5-1
CASSLFTGGTYEQYF
TGCGCCAGCAGCTTGTTTACAGGGGGAACCTACGAGCAGTACTTC
>-|-|13|TRBJ1-5|TRBV30
CAWSDRDNQPQHF
TGTGCCTGGAGTGACAGGGACAATCAGCCCCAGCATTTT
>-|TRBD2|18|TRBJ2-1|TRBV11-2
CASSQGLAGVNPYNEQFF
TGTGCCAGCAGCCAGGGACTAGCGGGGGTTAATCCCTACAATGAGCAGTTCTTC
>-|TRBD1|19|TRBJ2-3|TRBV15
CATSRDPGTGRTHRDTQYF
TGTGCCACCAGCAGAGATCCGGGGACAGGGAGGACACACAGAGATACGCAGTATTTT
>-|-|12|TRBJ1-2|TRBV2
CASKLENYGYTF
TGTGCCAGCAAATTGGAGAACTATGGCTACACCTTC
>-|TRBD1|18|TRBJ1-4|TRBV18
CASSRLSGTAATNEKLFF
TGTGCCAGCTCACGACTTTCCGGGACAGCTGCAACTAATGAAAAACTGTTTTTT
>-|-|15|TRBJ2-5|TRBV30
CAWSGGGGDTKTQYF
TGTGCCTGGAGTGGAGGGGGTGGGGATACAAAGACCCAGTACTTC
>once|TRBD2|15|TRBJ2-1|TRBV2
CASTGLAGGYNEQFF
TGTGCCAGCACCGGACTAGCGGGAGGCTACAATGAGCAGTTCTTC
>few|-|11|TRBJ1-2|TRBV9
CASSGFYGYTF
TGTGCCAGCAGCGGGTTCTATGGCTACACCTTC
>few|-|13|TRBJ1-5|TRBV5-8
CASSTAPNQPQHF
TGTGCCAGCAGCACCGCCCCAAATCAGCCCCAGCATTTT
>-|-|14|TRBJ2-7|TRBV18
CASSPAGQSHEQYF
TGTGCCAGCTCACCCGCGGGACAGTCCCACGAGCAGTACTTC
>-|-|12|TRBJ2-1|TRBV29-1
CSVEGLANIQFF
TGCAGCGTTGAAGGTCTAGCGAATATCCAGTTCTTC
>few|-|15|TRBJ1-6|TRBV6-5
CASKAGGRFDSPLHF
TGTGCCAGCAAAGCCGGGGGCAGATTTGATTCACCCCTCCACTTT